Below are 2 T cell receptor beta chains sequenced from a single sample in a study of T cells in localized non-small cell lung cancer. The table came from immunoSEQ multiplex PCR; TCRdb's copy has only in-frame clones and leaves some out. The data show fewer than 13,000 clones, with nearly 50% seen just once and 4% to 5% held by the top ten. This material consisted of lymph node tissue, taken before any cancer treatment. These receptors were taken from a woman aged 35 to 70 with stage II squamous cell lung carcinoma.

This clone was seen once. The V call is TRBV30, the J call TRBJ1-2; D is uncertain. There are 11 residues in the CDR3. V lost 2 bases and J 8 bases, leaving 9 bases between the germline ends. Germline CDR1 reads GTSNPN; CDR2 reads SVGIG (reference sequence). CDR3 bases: TGTGCCTGGAGTTGGGGATTCGGCTACACCTTC. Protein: CAWSWGFGYTF.

The DNA for the CDR3 is TGTGCCAGCAGCCGGTCGGGGGGACCCTACGAGCAGTACTTC. This gives the protein CASSRSGGPYEQYF. The V call is TRBV7-6, the J call TRBJ2-7, with 7 bases matching TRBD2. Germline CDR1 and CDR2: SGHVS and FNYEAQ. The CDR3 has 14 residues. V shed 5 bases and J 2 bases; nucleotides not matched to a gene: 6.